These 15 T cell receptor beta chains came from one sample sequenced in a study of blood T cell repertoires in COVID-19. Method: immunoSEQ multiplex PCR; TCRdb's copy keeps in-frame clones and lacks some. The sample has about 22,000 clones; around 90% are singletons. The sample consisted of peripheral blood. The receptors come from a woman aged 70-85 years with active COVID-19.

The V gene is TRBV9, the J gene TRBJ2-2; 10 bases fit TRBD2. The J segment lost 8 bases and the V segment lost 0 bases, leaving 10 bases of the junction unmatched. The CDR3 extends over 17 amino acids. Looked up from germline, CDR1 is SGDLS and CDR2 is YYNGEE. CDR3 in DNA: TGTGCCAGCAGCGTAGACCCAGCGGGAGGGCCCAAGGGGGAGCTGTTTTTT. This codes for CASSVDPAGGPKGELFF.

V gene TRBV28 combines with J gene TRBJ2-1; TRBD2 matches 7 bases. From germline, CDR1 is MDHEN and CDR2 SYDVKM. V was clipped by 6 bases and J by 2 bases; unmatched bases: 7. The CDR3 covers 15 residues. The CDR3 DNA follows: TGTGCCAGCAGACTAGCGAGTCCGCCCTACAATGAGCAGTTCTTC. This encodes CASRLASPPYNEQFF.

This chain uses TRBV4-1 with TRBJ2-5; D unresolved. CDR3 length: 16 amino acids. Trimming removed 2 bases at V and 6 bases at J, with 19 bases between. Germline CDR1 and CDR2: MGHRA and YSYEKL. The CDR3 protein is CASSQTAGSPRKTQYF. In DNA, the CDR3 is TGCGCCAGCAGCCAAACTGCCGGGTCCCCGAGAAAGACCCAGTACTTC.

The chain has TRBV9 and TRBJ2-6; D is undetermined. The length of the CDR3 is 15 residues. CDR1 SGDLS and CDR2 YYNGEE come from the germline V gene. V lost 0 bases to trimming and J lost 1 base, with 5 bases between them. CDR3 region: CASSVAGSGANVLTF. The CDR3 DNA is TGTGCCAGCAGCGTAGCCGGTTCTGGGGCCAACGTCCTGACTTTC.

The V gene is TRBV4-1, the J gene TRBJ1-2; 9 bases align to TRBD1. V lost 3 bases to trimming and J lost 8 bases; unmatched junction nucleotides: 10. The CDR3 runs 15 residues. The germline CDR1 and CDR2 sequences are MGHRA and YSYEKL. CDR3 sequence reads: CASSHDAGQGGGYTF. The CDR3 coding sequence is TGCGCCAGCAGCCATGATGCGGGACAGGGAGGGGGCTACACCTTC.

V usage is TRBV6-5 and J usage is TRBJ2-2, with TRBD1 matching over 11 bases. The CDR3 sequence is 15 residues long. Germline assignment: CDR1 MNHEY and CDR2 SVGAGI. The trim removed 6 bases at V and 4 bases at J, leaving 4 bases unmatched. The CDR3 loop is CASSLGTGGTGELFF. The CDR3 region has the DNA TGTGCCAGCAGCCTCGGGACAGGGGGCACCGGGGAGCTGTTTTTT.

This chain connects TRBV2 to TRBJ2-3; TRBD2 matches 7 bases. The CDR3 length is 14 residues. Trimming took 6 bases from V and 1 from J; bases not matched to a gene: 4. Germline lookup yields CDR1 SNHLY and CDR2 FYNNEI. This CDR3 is CASRLAEGTDTQYF. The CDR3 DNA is TGTGCCAGCAGGCTAGCGGAGGGCACAGATACGCAGTATTTT.

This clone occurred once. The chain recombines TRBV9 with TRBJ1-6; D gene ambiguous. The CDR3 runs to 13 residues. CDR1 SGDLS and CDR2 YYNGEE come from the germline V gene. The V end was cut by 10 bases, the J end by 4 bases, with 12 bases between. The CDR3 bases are TGTGCCCCACGGGTCGATTATAATTCACCCCTCCACTTT. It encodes CAPRVDYNSPLHF.

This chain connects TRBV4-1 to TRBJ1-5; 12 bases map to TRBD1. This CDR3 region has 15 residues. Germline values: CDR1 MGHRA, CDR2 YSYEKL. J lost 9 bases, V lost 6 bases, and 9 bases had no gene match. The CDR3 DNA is TGCGCCAGCAGTCCCGGGACAGGGGGCACTCTGCCCCAGCATTTT. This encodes CASSPGTGGTLPQHF.

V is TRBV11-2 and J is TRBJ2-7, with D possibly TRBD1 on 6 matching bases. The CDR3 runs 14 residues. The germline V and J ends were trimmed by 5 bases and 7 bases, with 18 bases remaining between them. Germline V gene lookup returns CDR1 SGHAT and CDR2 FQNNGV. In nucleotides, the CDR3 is TGTGCCAGCAGCCCCGGGACAAGGGGCTATGAGCAGTACTTC. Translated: CASSPGTRGYEQYF. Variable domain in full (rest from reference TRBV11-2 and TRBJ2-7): EAGVAQSPRYKIIEKRQSVAFWCNPISGHATLYWYQQILGQGPKLLIQFQNNGVVDDSQLPKDRFSAERLKGVDSTLKIQPAKLEDSAVYLCASSPGTRGYEQYFGPGTRLTVT.

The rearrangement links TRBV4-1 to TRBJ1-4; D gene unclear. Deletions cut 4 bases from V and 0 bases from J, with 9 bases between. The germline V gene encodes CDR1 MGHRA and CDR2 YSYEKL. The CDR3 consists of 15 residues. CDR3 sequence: CASSLLEATNEKLFF. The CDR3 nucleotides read TGCGCCAGCAGCCTATTAGAAGCAACTAATGAAAAACTGTTTTTT.

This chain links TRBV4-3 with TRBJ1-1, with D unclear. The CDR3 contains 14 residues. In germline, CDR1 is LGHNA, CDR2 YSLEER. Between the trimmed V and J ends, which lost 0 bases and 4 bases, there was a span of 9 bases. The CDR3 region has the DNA TGCGCCAGCAGCCAAGACAGATGGTCCACTGAAGCTTTCTTT. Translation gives CASSQDRWSTEAFF.

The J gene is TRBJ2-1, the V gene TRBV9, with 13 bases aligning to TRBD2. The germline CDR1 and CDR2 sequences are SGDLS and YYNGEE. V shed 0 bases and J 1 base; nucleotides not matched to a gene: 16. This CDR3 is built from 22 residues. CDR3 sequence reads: CASSVGSGLAGVSGRSYNEQFF. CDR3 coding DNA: TGTGCCAGCAGCGTAGGATCCGGACTAGCGGGAGTAAGTGGTAGATCCTACAATGAGCAGTTCTTC.

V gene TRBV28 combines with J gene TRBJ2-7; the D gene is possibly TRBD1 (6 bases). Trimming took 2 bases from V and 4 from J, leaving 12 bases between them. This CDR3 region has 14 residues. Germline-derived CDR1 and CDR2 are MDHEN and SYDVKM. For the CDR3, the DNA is TGTGCCAGCAGTTTAAGTGGGGGCCTATACGAGCAGTACTTC. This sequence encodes CASSLSGGLYEQYF.

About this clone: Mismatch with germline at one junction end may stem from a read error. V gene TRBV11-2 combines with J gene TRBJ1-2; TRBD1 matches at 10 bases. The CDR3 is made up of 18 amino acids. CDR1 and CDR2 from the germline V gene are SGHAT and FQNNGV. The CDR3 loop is CASSLDGTGELSNYGYTF. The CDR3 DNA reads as TGTGCCAGCAGTTTAGACGGGACAGGGGAGCTCTCTAACTATGGCTACACCTTC.